This T cell receptor beta chain was sequenced in a study of human T cells and chemical hapten exposure. Findings of the study overall: Given that the donors had alopecia, their immune response may differ from that seen in healthy people.

MiXCR was run by TCRdb on the RACE reads, yielding one entry per CDR3 protein. The sample holds just over 350,000 distinct CDR3 sequences, about 6% seen once. Regarding time point: patch test 2, 6 weeks after DPC sensitization. Treatment specified: therapeutic diphenylcyclopropenone sensitization with weekly scalp DPC. The CDR3 spans 14 residues. Trimming pared 4 bases from V and 0 bases from J, leaving 8 bases between. Germline CDR1 reads MNHEY; CDR2 reads SVGEGT. This clonotype occurred many times. Its target is not known. This TCR was sampled from a woman aged 18-29 years with alopecia areata. Some clones in this sample may be carry-over from other donors' samples. V usage is TRBV6-2 or TRBV6-3 and J usage is TRBJ2-3; D remains unclear. The specimen was whole blood, collected in connection with sensitization to the hapten diphenylcyclopropenone (DPC). CDR3 protein: CASSSRSSTDTQYF. In DNA form, the CDR3 reads TGTGCCAGCAGTTCTAGGTCTAGCACAGATACGCAGTATTTT.